This T cell receptor (beta chain) came from a study of blood T cell repertoires in COVID-19. The overall study: Some COVID-19 samples were acute and others convalescent; all came from the United States, Italy and Spain. T cells, B-cell-depleted T cells, or PBMCs supplied cDNA or gDNA.

Sequencing used immunoSEQ multiplex PCR; TCRdb keeps in-frame clones, though not all of them. The sample contains about 330,000 clones, around 87% of which appear only once. The CDR3 sequence is 11 residues long. The germline gives CDR1 GTSNPN, CDR2 SVGIG (reference sequence). The J segment lost 6 bases and the V segment lost 5 bases, leaving 4 bases of the junction unmatched. This TCR was recovered from a woman aged 25 to 45 who had recovered from COVID-19. The chain combines TRBV30 with TRBJ2-7, with 7 bases that match TRBD1. The sequencing input was PBMCs or T cells enriched from blood (not recorded which). The chain's CDR3 is CAWGTEFEQYF. In DNA form, the CDR3 reads TGTGCCTGGGGGACAGAATTCGAGCAGTACTTC.